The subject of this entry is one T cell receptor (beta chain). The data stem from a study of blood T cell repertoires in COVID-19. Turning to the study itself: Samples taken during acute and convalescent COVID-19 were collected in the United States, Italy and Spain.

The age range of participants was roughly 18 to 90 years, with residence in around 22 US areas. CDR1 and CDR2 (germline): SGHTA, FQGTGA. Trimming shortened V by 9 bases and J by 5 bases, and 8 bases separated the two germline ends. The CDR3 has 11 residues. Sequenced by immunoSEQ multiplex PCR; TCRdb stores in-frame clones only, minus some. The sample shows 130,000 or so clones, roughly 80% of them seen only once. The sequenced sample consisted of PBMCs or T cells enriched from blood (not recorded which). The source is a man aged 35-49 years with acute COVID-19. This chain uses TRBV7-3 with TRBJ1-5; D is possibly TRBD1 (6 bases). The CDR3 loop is CARGADQPQHF. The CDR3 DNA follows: TGTGCCAGGGGGGCTGATCAGCCCCAGCATTTT.